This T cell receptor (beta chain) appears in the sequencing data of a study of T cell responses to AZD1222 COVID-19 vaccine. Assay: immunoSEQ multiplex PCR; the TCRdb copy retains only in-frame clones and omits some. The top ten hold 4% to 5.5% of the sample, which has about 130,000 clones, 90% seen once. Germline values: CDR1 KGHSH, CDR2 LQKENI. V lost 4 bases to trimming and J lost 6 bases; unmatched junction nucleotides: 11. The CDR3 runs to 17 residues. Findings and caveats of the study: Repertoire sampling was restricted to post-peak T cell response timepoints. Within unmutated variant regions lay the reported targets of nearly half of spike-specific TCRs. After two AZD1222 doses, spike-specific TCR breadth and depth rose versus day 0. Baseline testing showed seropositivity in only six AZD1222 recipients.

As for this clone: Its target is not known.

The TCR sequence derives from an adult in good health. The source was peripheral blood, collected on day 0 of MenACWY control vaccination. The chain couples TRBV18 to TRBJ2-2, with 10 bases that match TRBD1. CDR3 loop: CASSQPGQGPSAGELFF. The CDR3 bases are TGTGCCAGCTCACAACCGGGACAGGGGCCCTCGGCCGGGGAGCTGTTTTTT.